The sequence of this TCR beta chain was determined in a study of post-analysis software for immune sequencing data. Libraries were made from TCR beta cDNA, and they carried unique molecular identifiers. Some 500,000 cDNA molecules were recovered from an input of about 0.9 to 10 million T cells. TCRdb fed the PCR reads into MiXCR, producing one record per CDR3 protein. The table records hundreds of thousands of distinct CDR3 sequences, approximately 60% of them present only once. Trimming pared 7 bases from V and 0 bases from J, leaving 9 bases between. CDR3 size: 13 residues. Remarks on this clonotype: No antigen is known for it.

Study-level results: Five or six TRBV segments, TRBV5-6, TRBV5-1 and TRBV20-1 among them, were found more frequent in patients than controls. By F measure, samples from a shared preparation batch strongly co-clustered.

The sequencing input was blood. V gene TRBV12-3 or TRBV12-4 combines with J gene TRBJ1-1; TRBD1 might be the D (5 bases). The receptor's source is a girl aged 2-9 years with multiple sclerosis. The CDR3: CASTWGVNTEAFF. Written as DNA, the CDR3 is TGTGCCAGCACCTGGGGGGTGAACACTGAAGCTTTCTTT.